This TCR beta chain was retrieved from a study of CD8 T cells in ankylosing spondylitis. TCRdb called the 5' RACE reads again in MiXCR, with one record for every CDR3 protein. The sample has roughly 160,000 distinct CDR3 sequences; approximately 10% are singletons. Regarding this clonotype: Its antigen is not known.

Study-wide results and caveats: Disease-linked clones proved CD8+ and comparatively uncommon in peripheral blood. Earlier authors reported some of these motif variants in reactive arthritis synovial fluid and blood.

The CDR3 runs to 16 residues. Trimming cost V 5 bases and J 7 bases; bases outside gene matches: 13. This receptor was identified in a male donor with ankylosing spondylitis or in good health (not recorded which). The chain couples TRBV12-3 or TRBV12-4 to TRBJ1-5, with 8 bases fitting TRBD1. Sequencing used blood, either unsorted or a sorted T cell fraction (not recorded which). The CDR3 sequence: CASSPIGQGIGQPQHF. The CDR3 coding sequence is TGTGCCAGCAGTCCGATCGGACAGGGTATCGGGCAGCCCCAGCATTTT.